These 23 T cell receptor beta chains came from one sample sequenced in a study of T cells expressing NK-cell markers (TCRdb year 2020). The protocol used for the library was 5' RACE. The listed sequencing device is Illumina HiSeq 2000. After TCRdb reprocessed the reads, each CDR3 protein sequence was kept as one row, without DNA. The table for this sample shows over 200,000 distinct CDR3 sequences. The ten largest clones take up about 0.39% of the sample. The sequencing sample was made of blood T cells: a sorted CD56 or NKG2C T cell subset, CD4+ or CD8+ T cells, or bulk PBMC T cells (not recorded which). The receptors stem from a man aged 18 to 30 in good health. Donor details come from another sample of the same person, matched by shared clones.

The chain couples TRBV4-3 to TRBJ1-5; the D gene TCRdb calls, TRBD1, cannot be checked with no DNA. The CDR3 is 16 residues long. Per the germline V gene, CDR1 is LGHNA and CDR2 is YSLEER. CDR3 in amino acids: CASSQDRRSPYQPQHF.

The genes are TRBV5-1 and TRBJ2-5; the D call from TCRdb, TRBD1, cannot be confirmed without DNA. The CDR3 totals 15 residues. Germline V lookup: CDR1 SGHRS, CDR2 YFSETQ. The CDR3: CASSSWDREQETQYF.

V gene TRBV4-3 combines with J gene TRBJ2-1; the D call of TRBD2 rests on TCRdb alone, since no DNA is present to check it. In germline, CDR1 is LGHNA, CDR2 YSLEER. The CDR3 is 18 residues long. The CDR3 is CASSQDWAGVYRDNEQFF.

The chain uses TRBV20-1 and TRBJ2-7; lacking DNA, the TRBD1 call made by TCRdb goes unchecked. The germline CDR1 and CDR2 sequences are DFQATT and SNEGSKA (reference sequence). This CDR3 region has 15 residues. CDR3 in amino acids: CSAIGGQGTNYEQYF.

The J gene is TRBJ1-1, the V gene TRBV20-1; TCRdb indicates TRBD1, and absent DNA this call remains unverified. The CDR3 runs to 13 residues. Germline V gene lookup returns CDR1 DFQATT and CDR2 SNEGSKA (reference sequence). The CDR3 sequence is CSAEDRVRTEAFF.

The chain joins TRBV7-8 to TRBJ2-2; TCRdb's D call of TRBD1 is untestable without DNA. Per germline, CDR1 SGHVS and CDR2 FQNEAQ. The CDR3 contains 14 residues. The CDR3 sequence is CASTQGRVTGELFF.

The V and J genes are TRBV6-2 or TRBV6-3 and TRBJ2-7; checking the TCRdb D call of TRBD1 is not possible without DNA. The CDR3 is 14 residues long. Germline values: CDR1 MNHEY, CDR2 SVGEGT. CDR3 protein: CASSQGRNSYEQYF.

This chain connects TRBV29-1 to TRBJ1-4; TCRdb selects TRBD1, and the lack of DNA leaves this call unchecked. Germline V gene data show CDR1 as SQVTM and CDR2 as ANQGSEA. The CDR3 runs 12 residues. Here the CDR3 reads CSMRDINEKLFF.

V and J are TRBV20-1 and TRBJ2-5; TCRdb designates TRBD2, a call that cannot be tested without DNA. The germline V gene has CDR1 DFQATT and CDR2 SNEGSKA (reference sequence). The CDR3 is made up of 15 amino acids. The CDR3 protein is CSAQTGTSSRETQFF.

This rearrangement joins TRBV5-1 to TRBJ1-1. CDR3 size: 15 residues. Germline lookup yields CDR1 SGHRS and CDR2 YFSETQ. CDR3 loop: CASSVGRKLNTEAFF.

This chain links TRBV20-1 with TRBJ1-5. Germline V gene sequence: CDR1 DFQATT, CDR2 SNEGSKA (reference sequence). This CDR3 is built from 15 residues. This CDR3 reads CSASSVGVRNQPQHF.

The chain joins TRBV29-1 to TRBJ2-3; the TCRdb call, TRBD2, lacks DNA for checking. This CDR3 spans 16 amino acids. Germline-derived CDR1 and CDR2 are SQVTM and ANQGSEA. CDR3 residues: CSVGQLAGVSSDTQYF.

The chain couples TRBV14 to TRBJ1-6. Germline CDR1 and CDR2: SGHDN and FVKESK. This CDR3 has 12 amino acids. The CDR3 loop is CASSQVFSPLHF.

This CDR3 is CASSLALAESSYEQYF. The chain is built from TRBV7-2 and TRBJ2-7. This CDR3 is built from 16 residues. Germline V gene sequence: CDR1 SGHTA, CDR2 FQGNSA.

The gene calls are TRBV15 and TRBJ2-5; TCRdb's D gene call, TRBD1, goes unchecked for lack of DNA. The CDR3 contains 12 residues. The germline V gene has CDR1 LNHNV and CDR2 YYDKDF (reference sequence). CDR3 sequence: CATNGGEKTQYF.

V is TRBV30 and J is TRBJ2-2; no DNA is available, so the TRBD2 call from TCRdb remains unchecked. The CDR3 runs 15 residues. Germline V CDR1 and CDR2: GTSNPN, SVGIG (reference sequence). The CDR3 region is CAWSAGRGGAGELFF. Full variable domain (remainder filled in from reference TRBV30 and TRBJ2-2): SQTIHQWPATLVQPVGSPLSLECTVEGTSNPNLYWYRQAAGRGLQLLFYSVGIGQISSEVPQNLSASRPQDRQFILSSKKLLLSDSGFYLCAWSAGRGGAGELFFGEGSRLTVL.

V usage is TRBV4-1 and J usage is TRBJ2-1. The CDR3 totals 12 residues. CDR1 is MGHRA, CDR2 YSYEKL, per germline. CDR3 loop: CASSQTAGQQFF.

The chain carries TRBV29-1 and TRBJ2-1; as DNA is missing, the TRBD1 call by TCRdb cannot be tested. The length of the CDR3 is 13 residues. Germline V gene data show CDR1 as SQVTM and CDR2 as ANQGSEA. The CDR3 sequence is CSVRIRPGNEQFF.

The CDR3 here is CASSAAHSTLSGGYTF. This rearrangement joins TRBV19 to TRBJ1-2. Looked up from germline, CDR1 is LNHDA and CDR2 is SQIVND (reference sequence). This CDR3 contains 16 residues.

The chain links TRBV5-4 to TRBJ2-7; the TCRdb D gene call, TRBD1, has no DNA to confirm it. The CDR3 sequence is 15 residues long. Per the germline V gene, CDR1 is SGHNT and CDR2 is YYREEE (reference sequence). The chain's CDR3 is CASSPRTGADYEQYF.

The CDR3 reads CASSLSGRGETQYF. The chain recombines TRBV6-1 with TRBJ2-5; TCRdb returns TRBD2, unconfirmable since there is no DNA. Germline values: CDR1 MNHNS, CDR2 SASEGT. The CDR3 runs 14 residues.

The chain recombines TRBV5-4 with TRBJ2-6. Germline lookup yields CDR1 SGHNT and CDR2 YYREEE (reference sequence). CDR3 length: 14 amino acids. CDR3 loop: CASSWRAGANVLTF.

The chain uses TRBV29-1 and TRBJ2-2; the D call of TRBD1 rests on TCRdb alone, since no DNA is present to check it. The CDR3 sequence is 12 residues long. Germline values: CDR1 SQVTM, CDR2 ANQGSEA. This chain's CDR3 is CSEGVGTGELFF.